One and the same sample provided the 25 T cell receptor beta chains below, sequenced in a study of T-cell memory formation after mild COVID-19 listed by TCRdb under 2021. Libraries were constructed by 5' RACE. Instrument on record: Illumina NovaSeq 6000. TCRdb reprocessed the public reads (quality trimming at Q25 with fastp, clone calling with MiXCR) and kept in-frame beta chains. Each CDR3 protein appears once, grouped with its most common genes and DNA. The sample includes around 300,000 distinct CDR3 sequences, with 10% to 15% observed a single time. The ten largest clones represent about a fifth of the sample. Sequenced material: PBMCs or a T cell subset sorted from them (not recorded which). The receptor set was obtained from a man in his late teens or twenties who had mild COVID-19 (a few samples of this study predate the infection). The sample titles of this study are shuffled in the database, so cell type and time point are left out; the donor was told from shared clones.

The chain links TRBV19 to TRBJ1-1, with a possible D match to TRBD1 (6 bases). The germline gives CDR1 LNHDA, CDR2 SQIVND (reference sequence). Trimming pared 4 bases from V and 8 bases from J, leaving 26 bases between. CDR3 size: 17 residues. The CDR3 region is CASSNRGLSGTTPEAFF. The DNA of the CDR3 is TGTGCCAGTAGTAATCGGGGGCTTAGCGGTACGACGCCCGAAGCTTTCTTT.

The rearrangement uses TRBV4-1 and TRBJ2-1; 8 bases are a match to TRBD1. The CDR3 runs 14 residues. CDR1 is MGHRA and CDR2 is YSYEKL in the germline V gene. V lost 4 bases and J lost 6; bases outside the gene matches: 5. The chain's CDR3 is CASSRITGGNEQFF. DNA of the CDR3: TGCGCCAGCAGCCGGATTACAGGGGGCAATGAGCAGTTCTTC.

This clonotype came up many times. This chain uses TRBV6-2 or TRBV6-3 with TRBJ2-1, with unresolved D. With 1 base removed from V and 3 bases from J, the gap between germline ends came to 7 bases. This CDR3 comprises 14 residues. Germline CDR1 is MNHEY and CDR2 is SVGEGT. This CDR3 is CASSYWQDYNEQFF. The CDR3 DNA is TGTGCCAGCAGTTACTGGCAGGACTACAATGAGCAGTTCTTC.

J is TRBJ2-1 and V is TRBV28; 7 nucleotides align to TRBD1. Unmatched junction bases numbered 5, after V lost 5 bases and J lost 4 bases. This CDR3 region has 14 residues. CDR1 is MDHEN and CDR2 is SYDVKM in the germline V gene. The CDR3 DNA follows: TGTGCCAGCAGTGTCGGGACAGTGTACAATGAGCAGTTCTTC. Its translation: CASSVGTVYNEQFF. The variable domain in full, with the rest retrieved from reference TRBV28 and TRBJ2-1, is DVKVTQSSRYLVKRTGEKVFLECVQDMDHENMFWYRQDPGLGLRLIYFSYDVKMKEKGDIPEGYSVSREKKERFSLILESASTNQTSMYLCASSVGTVYNEQFFGPGTRLTVL.

In its sample, this clonotype was seen a few times. V is TRBV7-6 and J is TRBJ2-7; tentatively, D is TRBD1 or TRBD2 (5 bases each). The CDR3 has 17 residues. V was cut by 1 base and J by 1 base, with 17 bases left in between. Germline CDR1 reads SGHVS; CDR2 reads FNYEAQ. CDR3 sequence reads: CASSLERGRGDSYEQYF. CDR3 bases: TGTGCCAGCAGCTTAGAACGGGGACGGGGTGATTCCTACGAGCAGTACTTC. The whole variable domain, remainder taken from reference TRBV7-6 and TRBJ2-7, is GAGVSQSPRYKVTKRGQDVALRCDPISGHVSLYWYRQALGQGPEFLTYFNYEAQQDKSGLPNDRFSAERPEGSISTLTIQRTEQRDSAMYRCASSLERGRGDSYEQYFGPGTRLTVT.

In its sample, this clonotype was seen a few times. The gene calls are TRBV12-3 or TRBV12-4 and TRBJ2-1; D may match TRBD1 or TRBD2 (5 bases each). Trimming pared 8 bases from V and 4 bases from J, leaving 12 bases between. This CDR3 is 13 amino acids long. The CDR3 DNA follows: TGTGCCAGCCGTCGGGACCCTTACAATGAGCAGTTCTTC. It encodes CASRRDPYNEQFF.

This chain connects TRBV5-1 to TRBJ2-1, with 10 bases fitting TRBD2. V shed 3 bases and J 5 bases; nucleotides not matched to a gene: 2. Germline-derived CDR1 and CDR2 are SGHRS and YFSETQ. There are 14 residues in the CDR3. The DNA of the CDR3 is TGCGCCAGCAGCTCAAGCGGGGGGGACAATGAGCAGTTCTTC. It codes for CASSSSGGDNEQFF.

This clonotype has at least ten counts. The rearrangement uses TRBV6-5 and TRBJ1-1; D might be TRBD1 (6 bases). This CDR3 has 11 amino acids. Germline V gene data show CDR1 as MNHEY and CDR2 as SVGAGI. The ends were cut back, 6 bases at V and 5 bases at J, with 7 bases in the middle. CDR3 in DNA: TGTGCCAGCAGCACAGGGACTGAAGCTTTCTTT. It yields the protein CASSTGTEAFF.

The chain recombines TRBV6-5 with TRBJ1-5; tentatively, D is TRBD1 (5 bases). Germline V gene data show CDR1 as MNHEY and CDR2 as SVGAGI. The CDR3 loop spans 15 amino acids. V was clipped by 5 bases and J by 7 bases, with 18 bases between them. The CDR3: CASSPNRGGKQPQHF. For the CDR3, the DNA is TGTGCCAGCAGTCCGAATCGTGGGGGAAAACAGCCCCAGCATTTT.

V gene TRBV4-1 combines with J gene TRBJ2-1; no clear D. V lost 3 bases, J lost 9 bases, and 9 bases lay in between. The CDR3 extends over 12 amino acids. CDR1 and CDR2 from the germline V gene are MGHRA and YSYEKL. The CDR3 region has the DNA TGCGCCAGCAGCCATGTTGACACTGAGCAGTTCTTC. Its translation: CASSHVDTEQFF.

This clonotype was found many times. The chain combines TRBV6-5 with TRBJ1-1, with 8 bases matching TRBD1. V was pared by 4 bases and J by 1 base, with 2 bases of the junction left unmatched. Germline loops: CDR1 MNHEY, CDR2 SVGAGI. The CDR3 is 14 amino acids. CDR3 sequence (DNA): TGTGCCAGCAGTTTCGACAGGGGGAACACTGAAGCTTTCTTT. Amino acids: CASSFDRGNTEAFF.

In its sample, this clonotype was seen many times. This chain connects TRBV7-2 to TRBJ2-5; D might be TRBD2 (5 bases). Germline CDR1 and CDR2: SGHTA and FQGNSA. V dropped 5 bases and J dropped 1 base, with 11 bases sitting between them. The CDR3 totals 14 residues. CDR3 coding DNA: TGTGCCAGCAGCCCGGCGGACTCCCAAGAGACCCAGTACTTC. Translating it yields CASSPADSQETQYF.

This clonotype was seen only a few times. The chain recombines TRBV29-1 with TRBJ1-3, with D uncertain. The CDR3 is made up of 11 amino acids. Per germline, CDR1 SQVTM and CDR2 ANQGSEA. The V gene lost 4 bases and the J gene lost 4 bases, with 5 bases spanning the gap. CDR3 amino acids: CSVVQGNTIYF. DNA of the CDR3: TGCAGCGTTGTTCAGGGAAACACCATATATTTT.

In nucleotides, the CDR3 is TGTGCCAGCTCACCCGCAGGGAGGAGCAATCAGCCCCAGCATTTT. Translated: CASSPAGRSNQPQHF. The chain couples TRBV18 to TRBJ1-5, with D tentatively TRBD1 (5 bases). The CDR3 runs 15 residues. V gave up 3 bases and J gave up 1 base, with 10 bases separating them. Germline CDR1 reads KGHSH; CDR2 reads LQKENI.

This clonotype occurred a few times. Written as DNA, the CDR3 is TGCGCCAGCAGCCAAGATCGGACAGTCACCTTC. As protein: CASSQDRTVTF. The chain joins TRBV4-1 to TRBJ1-2, with a weak D call TRBD1 (6 bases). Per the germline V gene, CDR1 is MGHRA and CDR2 is YSYEKL. V lost 0 bases and J 13 bases, leaving 9 bases between the germline ends. CDR3 length: 11 amino acids.

This clonotype occurred many times. V and J are TRBV7-2 and TRBJ2-5, with TRBD2 as a possible D gene (6 bases). The V gene's germline CDR1 is SGHTA and CDR2 FQGNSA. The CDR3 consists of 16 residues. Deletions cut 3 bases from V and 5 bases from J, with 19 bases between. The CDR3 sequence is CASSFRTTSSWETQYF. The CDR3 coding sequence is TGTGCCAGCAGCTTCCGAACGACTAGTAGTTGGGAGACCCAGTACTTC.

Only a few counts were recorded for this clonotype. This sequence joins TRBV5-1 and TRBJ2-2; the D gene is possibly TRBD2 (5 bases). Trimming shortened V by 7 bases and J by 3 bases, and 13 bases separated the two germline ends. The CDR3 covers 14 residues. CDR1 SGHRS and CDR2 YFSETQ come from the germline V gene. The CDR3 DNA reads TGCGCCAGCCGACGGGTCGGGGACACCGGGGAGCTGTTTTTT. Its protein is CASRRVGDTGELFF.

The sample holds a few counts of this clonotype. The rearrangement uses TRBV10-3 and TRBJ2-5; tentative D call: TRBD1 (6 bases). Germline CDR1 reads ENHRY; CDR2 reads SYGVKD. The CDR3 sequence is 15 residues long. Trimming cost V 6 bases and J 5 bases, with 19 bases left between them. CDR3: CAIRGATGILETQYF. CDR3 bases: TGTGCCATCAGGGGGGCGACAGGAATCTTGGAGACCCAGTACTTC.

This clonotype was recorded a few times. V usage is TRBV5-6 and J usage is TRBJ2-5; 7 bases align to TRBD1. V shed 2 bases, J shed 5 bases, and the junction held 21 bases outside the gene matches. The CDR3 contains 19 residues. Germline CDR1 SGHDT, CDR2 YYEEEE. In DNA form, the CDR3 reads TGTGCCAGCAGCTTCCCAGGGGGTAGCCCGGGAATCCCCCCGGAGACCCAGTACTTC. Translated: CASSFPGGSPGIPPETQYF.

This clonotype occurred a few times. The gene calls are TRBV12-3 or TRBV12-4 and TRBJ1-2; 8 bases align to TRBD1. CDR3 size: 14 residues. V gave up 3 bases and J gave up 4 bases; unmatched junction bases: 4. CDR3 sequence (DNA): TGTGCCAGCAGTTTGGCCGGGACAGGCTATGGCTACACCTTC. Its protein product is CASSLAGTGYGYTF.

The chain carries TRBV5-1 and TRBJ1-1, with 7 bases fitting TRBD1. This CDR3 region has 14 residues. J was trimmed by 4 bases and V by 4 bases; bases with no gene match: 7. Germline loops: CDR1 SGHRS, CDR2 YFSETQ. CDR3 region: CASSGDRESTEAFF. The CDR3 DNA follows: TGCGCCAGCAGCGGTGACAGGGAAAGCACTGAAGCTTTCTTT.

This clonotype was counted many times. J is TRBJ2-5 and V is TRBV7-8; TRBD2 agrees at 10 bases. The germline CDR1 and CDR2 sequences are SGHVS and FQNEAQ. J was trimmed by 5 bases and V by 5 bases; bases with no gene match: 8. The CDR3 is 15 amino acids. CDR3 amino acids: CASSHRAGGPETQYF. CDR3 sequence (DNA): TGTGCCAGCAGCCACAGAGCGGGGGGGCCGGAGACCCAGTACTTC. The whole variable domain, remainder taken from reference TRBV7-8 and TRBJ2-5, is GAGVSQSPRYKVAKRGQDVALRCDPISGHVSLFWYQQALGQGPEFLTYFQNEAQLDKSGLPSDRFFAERPEGSVSTLKIQRTQQEDSAVYLCASSHRAGGPETQYFGPGTRLLVL.

The V call is TRBV5-5, the J call TRBJ1-4; D is uncertain. The CDR3 covers 14 residues. Germline V gene lookup returns CDR1 SGHKS and CDR2 YYEKEE (reference sequence). Trimming left V 2 bases short and J 7 bases short, with 12 bases between. CDR3 DNA: TGTGCCAGCAGCTTCGGTATCGGTGGTGAAAAACTGTTTTTT. Protein: CASSFGIGGEKLFF.

The rearrangement joins TRBV9 to TRBJ2-7, with 8 bases that match TRBD1. Trimming removed 1 base from V and 6 bases from J; junction bases left unmatched: 0. Germline CDR1 SGDLS, CDR2 YYNGEE. The CDR3 has 12 residues. As DNA, the CDR3 is TGTGCCAGCAGCGTAACAGGGGGCGAGCAGTACTTC. This gives the protein CASSVTGGEQYF.

Only a few counts were recorded for this clonotype. This chain joins TRBV20-1 and TRBJ1-2; no clear D gene. V was trimmed by 3 bases and J by 8 bases, leaving 10 bases between them. The CDR3 consists of 11 residues. The germline gives CDR1 DFQATT, CDR2 SNEGSKA (reference sequence). CDR3 sequence (DNA): TGCAGTGCTAGTCGGTGGTCGGGCTACACCTTC. Residues: CSASRWSGYTF.